Presented here are 8 T cell receptor beta chains from one specimen sequenced in a study of blood T cells in healthy people across ages. Sample-barcoded 5' priming and a J-beta primer mix drove a second PCR of about 6 to 12 cycles. TCRdb passed the 5' RACE reads through MiXCR, listing each CDR3 protein once. The sample includes 1.5 million to 2 million distinct CDR3 sequences, roughly 32% of them seen just once. Specimen: blood. The source is a woman aged 25 to 45 in good health.

This clonotype was recorded a few times. V and J are TRBV20-1 and TRBJ2-1, with D perhaps TRBD2 (6 bases). V lost 5 bases and J lost 7, with 21 bases in between. The germline V gene has CDR1 DFQATT and CDR2 SNEGSKA (reference sequence). This CDR3 is 15 amino acids long. The CDR3 loop is CSAPYPGLPGNEQFF. The CDR3, as DNA: TGCAGTGCTCCGTATCCGGGACTCCCCGGGAATGAGCAGTTCTTC.

The rearrangement uses TRBV7-3 and TRBJ2-1; D ambiguous. The CDR3 is made up of 16 amino acids. Germline assignment: CDR1 SGHTA and CDR2 FQGTGA. Trimming cost V 1 base and J 1 base, with 11 bases left between them. The CDR3 bases are TGTGCCAGCAGCTTAAGCGACCCAGATTCCTACAATGAGCAGTTCTTC. Translation: CASSLSDPDSYNEQFF.

There are many counts of this clonotype. J is TRBJ2-3 and V is TRBV2; 12 bases map to TRBD2. V was clipped by 8 bases and J by 3 bases; unmatched bases: 3. Germline CDR1 and CDR2: SNHLY and FYNNEI. This CDR3 comprises 14 residues. The CDR3 DNA sequence: TGTGCCAGCGGACTAGCGGGAATAACAGATACGCAGTATTTT. Protein: CASGLAGITDTQYF.

The sample holds many counts of this clonotype. The chain couples TRBV20-1 to TRBJ2-7; D is unclear. CDR1 is DFQATT, CDR2 SNEGSKA, per germline (reference sequence). V was trimmed by 1 base and J by 5 bases, leaving 3 bases between them. CDR3 length equals 10 residues. The chain's CDR3 is CSARAHEQYF. In nucleotides, the CDR3 is TGCAGTGCTAGAGCCCACGAGCAGTACTTC.

In its sample, this clonotype was seen many times. The V gene is TRBV5-5, the J gene TRBJ1-1; 7 positions match TRBD1. Germline-derived CDR1 and CDR2 are SGHKS and YYEKEE (reference sequence). This CDR3 is built from 13 residues. The V segment lost 3 bases and the J segment 6 bases; nucleotides outside the gene matches: 5. Here the CDR3 reads CASSSQGLSEAFF. The CDR3 DNA follows: TGTGCCAGCAGCTCACAGGGGCTCTCTGAAGCTTTCTTT.

This sequence joins TRBV19 and TRBJ1-5; 9 nucleotides match TRBD1. Trimming at V came to 7 bases and at J to 6 bases, leaving 10 bases not matched to a gene. The length of the CDR3 is 15 residues. The V gene's germline CDR1 is LNHDA and CDR2 SQIVND (reference sequence). The CDR3 DNA is TGTGCCAGTACCGGACAGGGGCCCTCTGGTCAGCCCCAGCATTTT. Amino acids: CASTGQGPSGQPQHF.

This clonotype was detected ten times or more. V usage is TRBV4-1 and J usage is TRBJ2-7; D may be TRBD2 (7 bases). Germline CDR1 reads MGHRA; CDR2 reads YSYEKL. Trimming cost V 5 bases and J 2 bases, with 13 bases left between them. The CDR3 consists of 14 residues. The CDR3 DNA sequence: TGCGCCAGCAGCAAGAGGGGGGGGCCCTACGAGCAGTACTTC. Protein: CASSKRGGPYEQYF.

The rearrangement joins TRBV20-1 to TRBJ2-1; D is ambiguous. Trimming took 4 bases from V and 7 from J, leaving 17 bases between them. The V gene's germline CDR1 is DFQATT and CDR2 SNEGSKA (reference sequence). This CDR3 comprises 14 residues. The CDR3 loop reads CSATPQAAGNEQFF. CDR3 nucleotides: TGCAGTGCTACCCCCCAAGCAGCTGGAAATGAGCAGTTCTTC.